The 9 T cell receptor beta chains listed next were all sequenced from one sample in a study of blood T cell repertoires in COVID-19. Profiling relied on immunoSEQ multiplex PCR, and the TCRdb table lists in-frame clones only, not all of them. The sample lists fewer than 500,000 clones, 87% occurring once. Sequenced sample: PBMCs or T cells enriched from blood (not recorded which). These receptors came from a woman aged 18-29 years who had recovered from COVID-19.

The V gene is TRBV7-2, the J gene TRBJ2-3; a possible D gene is TRBD2 (6 bases). Trimming removed 5 bases from V and 10 bases from J, with 25 bases in between. CDR1 SGHTA and CDR2 FQGNSA come from the germline V gene. The CDR3 runs 16 residues. In nucleotides, the CDR3 is TGTGCCAGCAGCCACCGGGGGTCCCAGGAGACCAGGGCGCAGTATTTT. Its translation is CASSHRGSQETRAQYF.

The chain recombines TRBV2 with TRBJ2-1, with 9 bases aligning to TRBD1. The CDR3 runs to 15 residues. Germline V gene data show CDR1 as SNHLY and CDR2 as FYNNEI. V shed 3 bases and J 4 bases; nucleotides not matched to a gene: 4. The CDR3 spells CASSDTTGGYNEQFF. CDR3 DNA: TGTGCCAGCAGTGATACGACAGGGGGGTACAATGAGCAGTTCTTC.

The V and J genes are TRBV10-3 and TRBJ1-2; D unresolved. Trimming pared 6 bases from V and 3 bases from J, leaving 17 bases between. CDR1 and CDR2 from the germline V gene are ENHRY and SYGVKD. The CDR3 has 15 residues. As DNA, the CDR3 is TGTGCCATCAGAGGCGGTTTCGGGTATGACTATGGCTACACCTTC. Translation gives CAIRGGFGYDYGYTF.

The chain recombines TRBV28 with TRBJ1-5; 7 bases map to TRBD1. V shed 6 bases, J shed 3 bases, and the junction held 8 bases outside the gene matches. CDR3 length: 15 amino acids. Per the germline V gene, CDR1 is MDHEN and CDR2 is SYDVKM. The CDR3 bases are TGTGCCAGCAGCCTACAGGGGCCATCCAATCAGCCCCAGCATTTT. The encoded protein is CASSLQGPSNQPQHF. Looking up the rest from reference TRBV28 and TRBJ1-5 gives the full variable domain: DVKVTQSSRYLVKRTGEKVFLECVQDMDHENMFWYRQDPGLGLRLIYFSYDVKMKEKGDIPEGYSVSREKKERFSLILESASTNQTSMYLCASSLQGPSNQPQHFGDGTRLSIL.

The chain recombines TRBV7-9 with TRBJ1-2; the match to TRBD1 covers 8 bases. The CDR3 covers 17 residues. The germline CDR1 and CDR2 sequences are SEHNR and FQNEAQ (reference sequence). V lost 3 bases, J lost 7 bases, and 16 bases stayed unmatched. CDR3 nucleotides: TGTGCCAGCAGCTTCACCCTTCCGGGACAGGCTGGGGGTGGCTACACCTTC. Translation gives CASSFTLPGQAGGGYTF. The complete variable domain, with remaining parts taken from reference TRBV7-9 and TRBJ1-2, reads DTGVSQNPRHKITKRGQNVTFRCDPISEHNRLYWYRQTLGQGPEFLTYFQNEAQLEKSRLLSDRFSAERPKGSFSTLEIQRTEQGDSAMYLCASSFTLPGQAGGGYTFGSGTRLTVV.

The CDR3 DNA reads as TGTGCCAGCAGTTTCTGGCGGGGGGCCCAAGAGACCCAGTACTTC. Translated, it gives CASSFWRGAQETQYF. The V gene is TRBV6-5, the J gene TRBJ2-5; 8 bases are shared with TRBD2. The CDR3 has 15 residues. J was trimmed by 1 base and V by 4 bases; bases with no gene match: 5. Germline values: CDR1 MNHEY, CDR2 SVGAGI.

The chain carries TRBV2 and TRBJ1-3, with 8 bases identical to TRBD1. The V and J ends lost 10 bases and 8 bases, in that order; junction bases with no gene match: 13. The germline CDR1 and CDR2 sequences are SNHLY and FYNNEI. The CDR3 loop spans 14 amino acids. CDR3 protein: CATSDSGGVDTIYF. For the CDR3, the DNA is TGTGCCACCTCTGATTCAGGGGGCGTGGACACCATATATTTT.

This clone has only one observation. For the CDR3, the DNA is TGTGCCAGCACCCCTCCGGGACAGGGTGCGACCCAGTACTTC. Translating gives CASTPPGQGATQYF. This sequence joins TRBV6-5 and TRBJ2-5, with 9 positions matching TRBD1. This CDR3 comprises 14 residues. The trim removed 7 bases at V and 7 bases at J, leaving 10 bases unmatched. Germline CDR1 is MNHEY and CDR2 is SVGAGI.

V gene TRBV4-2 combines with J gene TRBJ2-7; 9 bases are a match to TRBD2. The CDR3 extends over 15 amino acids. Germline V gene lookup returns CDR1 LGHNA and CDR2 YNFKEQ. V dropped 3 bases and J dropped 5; count of bases not matched to a gene: 8. The CDR3 DNA is TGTGCCAGCAGCCAGGTCCAAGCGGGGGGTGACGAGCAGTACTTC. This sequence encodes CASSQVQAGGDEQYF.